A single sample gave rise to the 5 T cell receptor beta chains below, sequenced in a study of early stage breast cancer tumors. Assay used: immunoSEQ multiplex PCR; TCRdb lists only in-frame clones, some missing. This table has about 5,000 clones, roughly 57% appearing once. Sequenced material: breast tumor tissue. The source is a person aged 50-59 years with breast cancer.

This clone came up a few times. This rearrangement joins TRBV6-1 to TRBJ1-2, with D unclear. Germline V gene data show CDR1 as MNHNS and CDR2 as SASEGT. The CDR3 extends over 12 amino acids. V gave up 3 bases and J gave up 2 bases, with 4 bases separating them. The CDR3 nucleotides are TGTGCCAGCAGTGAGACAAACTATGGCTACACCTTC. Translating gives CASSETNYGYTF.

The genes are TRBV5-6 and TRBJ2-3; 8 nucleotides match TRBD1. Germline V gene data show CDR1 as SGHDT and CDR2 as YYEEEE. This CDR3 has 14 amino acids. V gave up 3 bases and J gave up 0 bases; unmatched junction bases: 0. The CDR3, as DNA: TGTGCCAGCAGCTGGGACAGGAGCACAGATACGCAGTATTTT. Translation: CASSWDRSTDTQYF. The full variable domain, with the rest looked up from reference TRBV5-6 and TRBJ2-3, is DAGVTQSPTHLIKTRGQQVTLRCSPKSGHDTVSWYQQALGQGPQFIFQYYEEEERQRGNFPDRFSGHQFPNYSSELNVNALLLGDSALYLCASSWDRSTDTQYFGPGTRLTVL.

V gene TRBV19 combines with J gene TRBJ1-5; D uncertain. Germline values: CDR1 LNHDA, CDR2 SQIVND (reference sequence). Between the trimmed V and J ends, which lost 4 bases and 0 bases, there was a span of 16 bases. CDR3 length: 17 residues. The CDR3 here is CASSTHPISYSNQPQHF. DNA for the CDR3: TGTGCCAGTAGTACACACCCTATTAGCTATAGCAATCAGCCCCAGCATTTT.

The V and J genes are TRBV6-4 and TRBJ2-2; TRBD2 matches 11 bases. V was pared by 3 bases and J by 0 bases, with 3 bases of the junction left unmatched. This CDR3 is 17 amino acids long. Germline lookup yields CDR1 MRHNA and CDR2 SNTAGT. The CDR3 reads CASSETSGGPNTGELFF. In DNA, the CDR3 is TGTGCCAGCAGTGAAACTAGCGGGGGCCCGAACACCGGGGAGCTGTTTTTT.

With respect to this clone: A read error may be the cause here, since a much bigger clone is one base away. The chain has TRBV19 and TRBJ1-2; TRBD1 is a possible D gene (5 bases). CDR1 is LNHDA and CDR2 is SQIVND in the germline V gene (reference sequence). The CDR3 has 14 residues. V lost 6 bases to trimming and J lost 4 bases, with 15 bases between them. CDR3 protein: CASRPGRDPYGYTF. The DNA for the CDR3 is TGTGCCAGTAGGCCAGGCAGGGACCCCTATGGCTACACCTTC.